Listed below are T cell receptor beta chains from one sample, sequenced in a study of blood T cells in healthy people across ages. TCRdb called the 5' RACE reads again in MiXCR, with one record for every CDR3 protein. Among over 500,000 distinct CDR3 sequences, over 40% were seen once, and the ten largest hold roughly 13%. The specimen sequenced was blood. Receptor source: a woman aged 80 or over in good health. Each CDR3 is given with its conserved first and last residue. The D gene is left open where the match is weak. Size is stated for part of the rows, as once, few or many counts, or as a class when the clone is expanded.

abundance,v_gene,j_gene,d_gene,CDR3nt,CDR3aa
NA,TRBV7-9,TRBJ1-3,NA,TGTGCCAGCAGCCAACTAGGTGACTCTGGAAACACCATATATTTT,CASSQLGDSGNTIYF
many,TRBV7-9,TRBJ2-5,NA,TGTGCCAGCAGCTGGCTGGGGGAAGAGACCCAGTACTTC,CASSWLGEETQYF
few,TRBV20-1,TRBJ2-3,TRBD1,TGCAGTGCTCAAAATCGCCGGGACAGGAGAGTAGATACGCAGTATTTT,CSAQNRRDRRVDTQYF
NA,TRBV4-3,TRBJ1-3,TRBD1,TGCACCAGCAGCCCGACAGGGAGAGGAAACACCATATATTTT,CTSSPTGRGNTIYF
NA,TRBV2,TRBJ2-1,NA,TGTGCCAGCGGCTCCGGCTGGCTTGAGCAGTTCTTC,CASGSGWLEQFF
NA,TRBV6-6,TRBJ2-3,TRBD2,TGTGCCAGCAGTTACGACTCTATTACGGGGGGAGAGGATACGCAGTATTTT,CASSYDSITGGEDTQYF
NA,TRBV7-2,TRBJ2-6,TRBD1,TGTGCCAGCAGCCTGCGCCGGACAGGGTCTGGGGCCAACGTCCTGACTTTC,CASSLRRTGSGANVLTF
few,TRBV18,TRBJ2-7,TRBD1,TGTGCCAGCTCTTCAGGGGGTGCTTTTAGCGTGGTCTCCTACGAGCAGTACTTC,CASSSGGAFSVVSYEQYF
NA,TRBV29-1,TRBJ2-1,NA,TGCAGCGTGACGGGCGGGCAGTATCACAATGAGCAGTTCTTC,CSVTGGQYHNEQFF
many,TRBV6-2/TRBV6-3,TRBJ2-7,NA,TGTGCCAGCAGTTACGGTTGGGACGAGGGCAAGGAGCAGTACTTC,CASSYGWDEGKEQYF
NA,TRBV7-9,TRBJ1-5,TRBD1,TGTGCCAGCAGCTTAACACAGGGGGGAAATCAGCCCCAGCATTTT,CASSLTQGGNQPQHF
NA,TRBV12-3/TRBV12-4,TRBJ2-7,NA,TGTGCCAGCAGTTTAGTGTCAGGGCTCGGCTCCTACGAGCAGTACTTC,CASSLVSGLGSYEQYF
many,TRBV11-1,TRBJ2-1,TRBD1,TGTGCCAGCAGCTTCGACAGGGGGCGATTTCAGTTCTTC,CASSFDRGRFQFF
NA,TRBV6-5,TRBJ2-3,NA,TGTGCCAGTAGTTACTCGTTGGCTAGTCATACTCCTAGCACAGATACGCAGTATTTT,CASSYSLASHTPSTDTQYF
NA,TRBV5-1,TRBJ1-2,TRBD1,TGCGCCAGCAGCTTGGCACCCTCCGGGACAGGGAGAAACTATGGCTACACCTTC,CASSLAPSGTGRNYGYTF
NA,TRBV12-3/TRBV12-4,TRBJ2-4,TRBD2,TGTGCCAGCAGGGGGGGACTACTGCAAAACATTCAGTACTTC,CASRGGLLQNIQYF
many,TRBV7-2,TRBJ2-6,NA,TGTGCCAGCAGTCTCGCAGGAGGCTCTGGGGCCAACGTCCTGACTTTC,CASSLAGGSGANVLTF
NA,TRBV20-1,TRBJ2-3,TRBD2,TGCAGTGCAACCCCTCAGCGGGAGAGAAACACAGATACGCAGTATTTT,CSATPQRERNTDTQYF
NA,TRBV20-1,TRBJ2-1,NA,TGCAGTGCTGGCCCAGCCGGGCCCCAACGCCGCGGTGAGCAGTTCTTC,CSAGPAGPQRRGEQFF
few,TRBV20-1,TRBJ1-1,NA,TGCAGTGCTAGAGAGCAATTTTTGGTTTTCTTT,CSAREQFLVFF
many,TRBV5-1,TRBJ2-1,NA,TGCGCCAGCAGCTTGGCCGACGGAAATGAGCAGTTCTTC,CASSLADGNEQFF
NA,TRBV12-3/TRBV12-4,TRBJ1-2,TRBD1,TGTGCCAGCAGTGCTAAGGAGGGGGCGGCTGGCTACACCTTC,CASSAKEGAAGYTF
few,TRBV7-9,TRBJ2-1,TRBD2,TGTGCCAGCAGCTTAACAGGGGTAGCGGGAGTCTACAATGAGCAGTTCTTC,CASSLTGVAGVYNEQFF
NA,TRBV6-5,TRBJ2-5,TRBD2,TGTGCCAGTGTGGAGGGAGCGGGAGGTCGTGAGCAGTACTTC,CASVEGAGGREQYF
few,TRBV10-2,TRBJ2-1,TRBD2,TGCGCCAGCGGGGGACTAGCGGGACTACTCTACAATGAGCAGTTCTTC,CASGGLAGLLYNEQFF
NA,TRBV9,TRBJ2-7,NA,TGTGCCAGCAGCGTAGGAATAGAGCAGTACTTC,CASSVGIEQYF
few,TRBV3-1,TRBJ1-3,NA,TGTGCCAGCAGCCAACGATCGACTGGAAACACCATATATTTT,CASSQRSTGNTIYF
many,TRBV2,TRBJ2-3,NA,TGTGCCAGCGGTCACCGGGACCTGAGCACAGATACGCAGTATTTT,CASGHRDLSTDTQYF
many,TRBV2,TRBJ2-5,NA,TGTGCCAGCAGTGAAGGGGAGTTAACCCAGTACTTC,CASSEGELTQYF
NA,TRBV27,TRBJ2-7,NA,TGTGCCAGCAAGGGTCCCTACGAGCAGTACTTC,CASKGPYEQYF
NA,TRBV11-3,TRBJ2-5,TRBD2,TGTGCCAGCAGCTTAGGGGGACTAGAAGCGACCCAGTACTTC,CASSLGGLEATQYF
NA,TRBV20-1,TRBJ2-7,NA,TGCAGTAATAATGACCCCGGGACTGACTACGAGCAGTACTTC,CSNNDPGTDYEQYF
NA,TRBV2,TRBJ2-3,TRBD2,TGTGCCAGCAGTAAACGACTAGCGGGGAGCACAGATACGCAGTATTTT,CASSKRLAGSTDTQYF
NA,TRBV7-2,TRBJ2-3,TRBD2,TGTGCCAGCATGCCTATGGCGGGAGGGCCCGCAGATACGCAGTATTTT,CASMPMAGGPADTQYF
NA,TRBV7-2,TRBJ2-7,NA,TGTGCCAGCAGCCGGGACTTGATTTCCGAGCAGTACTTC,CASSRDLISEQYF
NA,TRBV28,TRBJ1-6,NA,TGTGCCAGCAGTCAAGGGGGACGGTCGGGTTCACCCCTCCACTTT,CASSQGGRSGSPLHF
NA,TRBV27,TRBJ2-5,NA,TGTGCCAGCAGTTTAAGGGACAACCAAGAGACCCAGTACTTC,CASSLRDNQETQYF
few,TRBV12-3/TRBV12-4,TRBJ2-3,TRBD1,TGTGCCAGCAGTTTGTGGGACAGAGTATCAATGTATTTT,CASSLWDRVSMYF
many,TRBV20-1,TRBJ1-2,NA,TGCAGTGGGCTTCCCTATGGCTACACCTTC,CSGLPYGYTF
NA,TRBV5-1,TRBJ2-5,TRBD1,TGCGCCAGCAGAAACACAGGGGCCTCCACAGAGACCCAGTACTTC,CASRNTGASTETQYF
NA,TRBV3-1,TRBJ2-2,NA,TGTGCCAGCAGCCAAGGGTTTGGGCAGCCCGGGGAGCTGTTTTTT,CASSQGFGQPGELFF
NA,TRBV28,TRBJ2-7,NA,TGTGCCAGCACCGTGGTCCTTGGACCTTACGAGCAGTACTTC,CASTVVLGPYEQYF
once,TRBV12-3/TRBV12-4,TRBJ1-1,NA,TGTGCCAGCAGGCGGCCCGGGTACACTGAAGCTTTCTTT,CASRRPGYTEAFF
once,TRBV6-5,TRBJ2-5,NA,TGTGCCAGCAGTCAGAACCTTCAGACCCAGTACTTC,CASSQNLQTQYF
NA,TRBV6-5,TRBJ2-7,TRBD1,TGTGCCAGCAGGTATGCCGGGACAGGGAAGTCCTACGAGCAGTACTTC,CASRYAGTGKSYEQYF
few,TRBV12-3/TRBV12-4,TRBJ1-2,NA,TGTGCCAGCAGCTACCGGATTCCTCTTAGGGGCTACACCTTC,CASSYRIPLRGYTF
NA,TRBV27,TRBJ2-1,NA,TGTGCCAGCAGTTTAAGGTCTGCTTACAATGAGCAGTTCTTC,CASSLRSAYNEQFF
many,TRBV12-5,TRBJ2-3,NA,TGTGCTAGCGCCATCAGCGGTGGGGCAGATACGCAGTATTTT,CASAISGGADTQYF
NA,TRBV5-6,TRBJ2-7,TRBD2,TGTACCAGCAGCTTGGCCATCACGGCACGGACTAGCGGAACCTACGAGCAGTACTTC,CTSSLAITARTSGTYEQYF
NA,TRBV4-1,TRBJ1-5,NA,TGCGCCAGCAGCCAAATCAATCAGCCCCAGCATTTT,CASSQINQPQHF
NA,TRBV29-1,TRBJ2-1,NA,TGCAGCGTTGAAGACGAGGGAGGCAATGAGCAGTTCTTC,CSVEDEGGNEQFF
NA,TRBV4-2,TRBJ2-5,NA,TGTGCCAGCAGTCACGGCCGGGAGACCGGTGCTGGTGCCCAAGAGACCCAGTACTTC,CASSHGRETGAGAQETQYF
few,TRBV20-1,TRBJ2-3,NA,TGCAGTGCCCATAGGTTCGGGGGCACAGATACGCAGTATTTT,CSAHRFGGTDTQYF
NA,TRBV12-3/TRBV12-4,TRBJ2-2,NA,TGTGCCAGCAGTTTAGGGCCCGACACCGGGGAGCTGTTTTTT,CASSLGPDTGELFF
many,TRBV29-1,TRBJ2-1,NA,TGCAGCGTTGATGCCAGGGAATTATACAATGAGCAGTTCTTC,CSVDARELYNEQFF
NA,TRBV11-2,TRBJ2-1,NA,TGTGCCAGCAGCATGGCGGCAGGGGTGACCATAGATGAGCAGTTCTTC,CASSMAAGVTIDEQFF
many,TRBV20-1,TRBJ2-1,TRBD2,TGCAGTGCTCACCCACGCGGACTAGCGGTTAATGAGCAGTTCTTC,CSAHPRGLAVNEQFF
many,TRBV7-9,TRBJ2-7,NA,TGTGCCAGCAACCCGGAGAGCTCCTACGAGCAGTACTTC,CASNPESSYEQYF
NA,TRBV9,TRBJ2-2,NA,TGTGCCAGCAGCGTTTTGCAGGGAACCACCGGGGAGCTGTTTTTT,CASSVLQGTTGELFF